The source of this TCR beta chain is a study of identical twins. After removal of 5 bases from V and 4 bases from J, the junction contained 9 bases not matched to a gene. The CDR3 spans 15 residues. Germline CDR1 MNHNS, CDR2 SASEGT. Findings and caveats of the study: Out-of-frame beta sequences exhibited a weaker degree of excess twin sharing.

TCRdb passed the 5' RACE reads through MiXCR, listing each CDR3 protein once. The table has 700,000 or so distinct CDR3 sequences, 21% seen once; the top ten hold around 4.5%. Healthy Caucasians made up all donors. This clonotype was picked up a small number of times. Antigen: not known. The same sample was also used in a study of T cells expressing NK-cell markers. From that report: For four donors, these clonotypes were likewise the leading ones in the CD3+CD56-NKG2C+ fraction. Whether expanded NKG2C-expressing T cell clones recognize HCMV is unknown.

The receptor was isolated from a woman aged 18 to 35 in good health. This chain joins TRBV6-1 and TRBJ2-7; 9 bases are a match to TRBD1. Sample: PBMCs. CDR3: CASSPRTGVLYEQYF. CDR3 coding DNA: TGTGCCAGCAGTCCCCGGACAGGGGTCCTATACGAGCAGTACTTC.